Listed below are T cell receptor beta chains from one sample, sequenced in a study of CD8 T cells in acute hepatitis C reinfection. The method was immunoSEQ multiplex PCR; TCRdb's version includes in-frame clones alone and lacks a portion of them. The sample yields fewer than 40,000 clones, 80% to 90% seen once. The sample consisted of naive CD8+ T cells from PBMCs. These receptors originate from a young woman who spontaneously cleared hepatitis C infection. Each CDR3 is given with its conserved first and last residue. Fields, in order: CDR3 protein, CDR3 length, V gene, J gene.

CDR3aa: CASSYGTASYEQYF
len: 14
v_gene: TRBV11-2
j_gene: TRBJ2-7

CDR3aa: CSVEKGHPTYEQYF
len: 14
v_gene: TRBV29-1
j_gene: TRBJ2-7

CDR3aa: CASRGQGRSGNTIYF
len: 15
v_gene: TRBV2
j_gene: TRBJ1-3

CDR3aa: CASSYVGGRETQYF
len: 14
v_gene: TRBV11-2
j_gene: TRBJ2-5

CDR3aa: CARTNSKTYGYTF
len: 13
v_gene: TRBV2
j_gene: TRBJ1-2

CDR3aa: CASSFTAQGHEQYF
len: 14
v_gene: TRBV5-6
j_gene: TRBJ2-7

CDR3aa: CASSLDSPYNEQFF
len: 14
v_gene: TRBV5-1
j_gene: TRBJ2-1

CDR3aa: CASSLYGTSGNEQFF
len: 15
v_gene: TRBV27
j_gene: TRBJ2-1

CDR3aa: CASSLGGVAYGYTF
len: 14
v_gene: TRBV7-6
j_gene: TRBJ1-2

CDR3aa: CASSYSTGLDGYTF
len: 14
v_gene: TRBV6-5
j_gene: TRBJ1-2

CDR3aa: CASKMGTGAQPQHF
len: 14
v_gene: TRBV7-8
j_gene: TRBJ1-5

CDR3aa: CASSSTGPPYEQYF
len: 14
v_gene: TRBV13
j_gene: TRBJ2-7

CDR3aa: CASSLIGADNEQFF
len: 14
v_gene: TRBV7-3
j_gene: TRBJ2-1

CDR3aa: CASSQDALQEQFF
len: 13
v_gene: TRBV4-1
j_gene: TRBJ2-1

CDR3aa: CASSMGWKDYEQYF
len: 14
v_gene: TRBV19
j_gene: TRBJ2-7

CDR3aa: CATVEGGRYQETQYF
len: 15
v_gene: TRBV15
j_gene: TRBJ2-5

CDR3aa: CASSKVGPSSNQPQHF
len: 16
v_gene: TRBV21-1
j_gene: TRBJ1-5

CDR3aa: CSVGTARGDTEAFF
len: 14
v_gene: TRBV29-1
j_gene: TRBJ1-1

CDR3aa: CSVERSGSTEAFF
len: 13
v_gene: TRBV29-1
j_gene: TRBJ1-1

CDR3aa: CSVDRGSYNEQFF
len: 13
v_gene: TRBV29-1
j_gene: TRBJ2-1

CDR3aa: CATSSALGLAGVYEQYF
len: 17
v_gene: TRBV15
j_gene: TRBJ2-7

CDR3aa: CASSLALEGDEQFF
len: 14
v_gene: TRBV7-7
j_gene: TRBJ2-1

CDR3aa: CASSPIGTEIEQFF
len: 14
v_gene: TRBV4-1
j_gene: TRBJ2-1

CDR3aa: CASSFAEREGEETQYF
len: 16
v_gene: TRBV7-6
j_gene: TRBJ2-5

CDR3aa: CASSYSSGATEAFF
len: 14
v_gene: TRBV6-5
j_gene: TRBJ1-1

CDR3aa: CASSRVSGRGTDTQYF
len: 16
v_gene: TRBV11-2
j_gene: TRBJ2-3

CDR3aa: CASSIVGSEAFF
len: 12
v_gene: TRBV7-9
j_gene: TRBJ1-1

CDR3aa: CASSWTSGRQDTQYF
len: 15
v_gene: TRBV7-3
j_gene: TRBJ2-3

CDR3aa: CASSFPLEQYF
len: 11
v_gene: TRBV7-9
j_gene: TRBJ2-7

CDR3aa: CASSVKAGGTYEQYF
len: 15
v_gene: TRBV9
j_gene: TRBJ2-7

CDR3aa: CASREHGYSNQPQHF
len: 15
v_gene: TRBV4-2
j_gene: TRBJ1-5

CDR3aa: CASSPPGTSNEQFF
len: 14
v_gene: TRBV4-1
j_gene: TRBJ2-1

CDR3aa: CAIETGYNEQFF
len: 12
v_gene: TRBV19
j_gene: TRBJ2-1

CDR3aa: CASSLVVPNTEAFF
len: 14
v_gene: TRBV7-2
j_gene: TRBJ1-1

CDR3aa: CASSSGGSYNEQFF
len: 14
v_gene: TRBV7-9
j_gene: TRBJ2-1

CDR3aa: CASSVVGRAYNEQFF
len: 15
v_gene: TRBV9
j_gene: TRBJ2-1

CDR3aa: CASSQTGGGNGYTF
len: 14
v_gene: TRBV13
j_gene: TRBJ1-2

CDR3aa: CASSFDGVGETQYF
len: 14
v_gene: TRBV5-4
j_gene: TRBJ2-5

CDR3aa: CASSNRDYEQYF
len: 12
v_gene: TRBV27
j_gene: TRBJ2-7

CDR3aa: CASKLTQVGYEQYF
len: 14
v_gene: TRBV27
j_gene: TRBJ2-7

CDR3aa: CASRGRMGGNTIYF
len: 14
v_gene: TRBV2
j_gene: TRBJ1-3

CDR3aa: CASSLVGMGDPYNEQFF
len: 17
v_gene: TRBV27
j_gene: TRBJ2-1

CDR3aa: CASSPSGGGWGYTF
len: 14
v_gene: TRBV7-9
j_gene: TRBJ1-2

CDR3aa: CASKGRGSTGELFF
len: 14
v_gene: TRBV14
j_gene: TRBJ2-2

CDR3aa: CASSSDRGDQPQHF
len: 14
v_gene: TRBV27
j_gene: TRBJ1-5

CDR3aa: CASGIAGITSTDTQYF
len: 16
v_gene: TRBV12-5
j_gene: TRBJ2-3

CDR3aa: CASSEATTRAFF
len: 12
v_gene: TRBV2
j_gene: TRBJ1-1

CDR3aa: CATLAGGNEQFF
len: 12
v_gene: TRBV19
j_gene: TRBJ2-1

CDR3aa: CASSRDSTDTQYF
len: 13
v_gene: TRBV11-3
j_gene: TRBJ2-3

CDR3aa: CSVGGDSEQYF
len: 11
v_gene: TRBV29-1
j_gene: TRBJ2-7

CDR3aa: CASSDIPYEQYF
len: 12
v_gene: TRBV5-1
j_gene: TRBJ2-7

CDR3aa: CASIQQGATNEKLFF
len: 15
v_gene: TRBV28
j_gene: TRBJ1-4

CDR3aa: CATSPTPRGAHEQYF
len: 15
v_gene: TRBV15
j_gene: TRBJ2-7

CDR3aa: CASSYGRTHNEQFF
len: 14
v_gene: TRBV6-5
j_gene: TRBJ2-1